The sequence of this TCR beta chain was determined in a study of Tregs in tolerant kidney transplant recipients. V was shortened by 3 bases and J by 7 bases, with 7 bases between the two germline ends. The CDR3 covers 12 residues. Germline V gene data show CDR1 as SGHNT and CDR2 as YENEEA. TCRdb keeps only in-frame clones here, not all; method: immunoSEQ multiplex PCR. Of 100,000 to 150,000 clones listed, around 94% are singletons. The genes are TRBV11-3 and TRBJ2-1; D is uncertain. This receptor was taken from a human donor in good health. The material sequenced was CD4+ T cells from blood. The CDR3 spells CASSFKRNEQFF. Written as DNA, the CDR3 is TGTGCCAGCAGCTTCAAAAGAAATGAGCAGTTCTTC.